Below, 28 T cell receptor beta chains from the same sample are listed, as sequenced in a study of cytotoxic CD8 clonotypes in ibrutinib-treated CLL. The data were produced by immunoSEQ multiplex PCR, yet TCRdb's version contains in-frame clones alone and is incomplete. The sample lists nearly 300,000 clones, less than 85% occurring once. The starting material was PBMCs, obtained at disease progression, from a patient treated with ibrutinib. The receptors originated from a human donor with chronic lymphocytic leukemia.

The rearrangement links TRBV5-1 to TRBJ1-2, with D maybe TRBD1 (6 bases). This CDR3 is built from 15 residues. Looked up from germline, CDR1 is SGHRS and CDR2 is YFSETQ. V lost 3 bases, J lost 6 bases, and 18 bases lay in between. For the CDR3, the DNA is TGCGCCAGCAGCTACTTGGGCAGGGGCTTAGATGGCTACACCTTC. This codes for CASSYLGRGLDGYTF.

The table lists this clone with a count of one. This chain connects TRBV19 to TRBJ2-3; 14 positions match TRBD2. Trimming took 5 bases from V and 2 from J; bases not matched to a gene: 3. CDR3 length: 16 residues. Germline CDR1 and CDR2: LNHDA and SQIVND (reference sequence). The CDR3 DNA sequence: TGTGCCAGTAGTTGGGGACTAGCGGGAGTCACAGATACGCAGTATTTT. It encodes CASSWGLAGVTDTQYF.

V usage is TRBV19 and J usage is TRBJ1-1; D is unresolved. Germline assignment: CDR1 LNHDA and CDR2 SQIVND (reference sequence). This CDR3 is 13 amino acids long. The V and J ends lost 4 bases and 3 bases respectively, with 9 bases between them. In nucleotides, the CDR3 is TGTGCCAGTAGTACCGGTTCATACACTGAAGCTTTCTTT. Its protein is CASSTGSYTEAFF.

CDR3 DNA sequence: TGCGCCAGCAGCTTTGGGGACCCGGGCTATGGCTACACCTTC. Encoded protein: CASSFGDPGYGYTF. This chain connects TRBV5-1 to TRBJ1-2; a weak D match, TRBD1 (5 bases). Germline values: CDR1 SGHRS, CDR2 YFSETQ. Trimming removed 2 bases from V and 4 bases from J, with 12 bases in between. This CDR3 spans 14 amino acids.

The rearrangement joins TRBV5-6 to TRBJ2-7, with TRBD2 matching over 7 bases. Germline V lookup: CDR1 SGHDT, CDR2 YYEEEE. The length of the CDR3 is 15 residues. V lost 0 bases and J lost 4; bases outside the gene matches: 7. This CDR3 is CASSLGGRAGYEQYF. CDR3 in DNA: TGTGCCAGCAGCTTGGGTGGGAGGGCCGGGTACGAGCAGTACTTC.

This rearrangement joins TRBV7-2 to TRBJ2-7, with 8 nucleotides matching TRBD2. Germline CDR1 and CDR2: SGHTA and FQGNSA. The CDR3 is 15 amino acids. Unmatched junction bases numbered 5, after V lost 0 bases and J lost 4 bases. The CDR3 here is CASSLASSGSYEQYF. The CDR3 DNA reads as TGTGCCAGCAGCTTAGCTTCCAGCGGGAGTTACGAGCAGTACTTC.

The chain is built from TRBV12-2 and TRBJ2-5. TRBV12-2 counts as a pseudogene. This CDR3 has 9 residues. CDR3 residues: CASRQTQYF. For the CDR3, the DNA is TGTGCAAGTCGACAGACCCAGTACTTC.

This clone was found a few times. V gene TRBV7-6 combines with J gene TRBJ2-3, with D uncertain. This CDR3 has 14 residues. Trimming cost V 4 bases and J 3 bases, with 11 bases left between them. CDR1 and CDR2 from the germline V gene are SGHVS and FNYEAQ. The CDR3 region is CASSSPRGTDTQYF. Written as DNA, the CDR3 is TGTGCCAGCAGCTCCCCAAGAGGTACAGATACGCAGTATTTT.

Only a few counts were recorded for this clone. The chain carries TRBV9 and TRBJ2-5; 7 nucleotides line up with TRBD2. V lost 1 base and J lost 5; bases outside the gene matches: 8. The germline CDR1 and CDR2 sequences are SGDLS and YYNGEE. This CDR3 is built from 15 residues. CDR3 nucleotide sequence: TGTGCCAGCAGCGTATTGGGCGGGAGACAGGAGACCCAGTACTTC. Translating gives CASSVLGGRQETQYF.

The CDR3 here is CASSLPGGSTEAFF. In DNA form, the CDR3 reads TGTGCCAGCAGTCTCCCGGGGGGGAGTACTGAAGCTTTCTTT. The chain recombines TRBV25-1 with TRBJ1-1; TRBD1 might be the D (5 bases). This CDR3 has 14 amino acids. Looked up from germline, CDR1 is MGHDK and CDR2 is SYGVNS. Deletions cut 5 bases from V and 5 bases from J, with 15 bases between.

The chain joins TRBV19 to TRBJ1-2; 7 bases map to TRBD1. V lost 7 bases, J lost 4 bases, and 12 bases stayed unmatched. The CDR3 has 15 residues. Germline V gene lookup returns CDR1 LNHDA and CDR2 SQIVND (reference sequence). This CDR3 reads CASMEDRDPSYGYTF. In DNA form, the CDR3 reads TGTGCCAGTATGGAAGACAGGGATCCAAGCTATGGCTACACCTTC. Variable domain in full (rest from reference TRBV19 and TRBJ1-2): DGGITQSPKYLFRKEGQNVTLSCEQNLNHDAMYWYRQDPGQGLRLIYYSQIVNDFQKGDIAEGYSVSREKKESFPLTVTSAQKNPTAFYLCASMEDRDPSYGYTFGSGTRLTVV.

The chain couples TRBV6-1 to TRBJ2-3; D is perhaps TRBD2 (5 bases). Germline CDR1 MNHNS, CDR2 SASEGT. The CDR3 length is 14 residues. Deletions cut 6 bases from V and 10 bases from J, with 20 bases between. CDR3 sequence: CASSLGSTVQPQYF. The CDR3 region has the DNA TGTGCCAGCAGCCTTGGGAGTACCGTTCAGCCGCAGTATTTT.

The CDR3 region is CSVEQFPGELFF. CDR3 DNA sequence: TGCAGCGTTGAACAGTTCCCCGGGGAGCTGTTTTTT. This rearrangement joins TRBV29-1 to TRBJ2-2; D call uncertain. This CDR3 is built from 12 residues. V dropped 2 bases and J dropped 6 bases, with 7 bases sitting between them. Germline CDR1 reads SQVTM; CDR2 reads ANQGSEA.

The chain combines TRBV7-6 with TRBJ2-3, with 7 bases fitting TRBD2. CDR3 length: 20 amino acids. In germline, CDR1 is SGHVS, CDR2 FNYEAQ. The V and J ends lost 1 base and 0 bases, in that order; junction bases with no gene match: 16. DNA of the CDR3: TGTGCCAGCAGCTTAGACGCGGCTCTAGCGGAGTACCCTAGCACAGATACGCAGTATTTT. Encoded protein: CASSLDAALAEYPSTDTQYF.

This rearrangement joins TRBV9 to TRBJ2-2; D is ambiguous. Germline lookup yields CDR1 SGDLS and CDR2 YYNGEE. The CDR3 runs 14 residues. The V gene lost 0 bases and the J gene lost 5 bases, with 8 bases spanning the gap. DNA for the CDR3: TGTGCCAGCAGCGTAGCTTGGAATACCGGGGAGCTGTTTTTT. It translates to CASSVAWNTGELFF.

This clone was seen more than once but under ten times. This rearrangement joins TRBV28 to TRBJ1-1; 7 bases are shared with TRBD1. V dropped 6 bases and J dropped 7; count of bases not matched to a gene: 8. The CDR3 is made up of 13 amino acids. Germline assignment: CDR1 MDHEN and CDR2 SYDVKM. Written as DNA, the CDR3 is TGTGCCAGCAGGGAGACAGGGCGAGGTGAAGCTTTCTTT. This sequence encodes CASRETGRGEAFF. The complete variable domain, with remaining parts taken from reference TRBV28 and TRBJ1-1, reads DVKVTQSSRYLVKRTGEKVFLECVQDMDHENMFWYRQDPGLGLRLIYFSYDVKMKEKGDIPEGYSVSREKKERFSLILESASTNQTSMYLCASRETGRGEAFFGQGTRLTVV.

The DNA for the CDR3 is TGCGCCAGCAGCTTGGCCCGTTTATCAGGGGAATACTCTGGAAACACCATATATTTT. The encoded protein is CASSLARLSGEYSGNTIYF. V usage is TRBV5-1 and J usage is TRBJ1-3; TRBD1 might be the D (6 bases). V gave up 0 bases and J gave up 0 bases, with 19 bases separating them. The CDR3 extends over 19 amino acids. Germline CDR1 is SGHRS and CDR2 is YFSETQ.

This clone occurred a few times. This chain links TRBV15 with TRBJ1-2; D call uncertain. The V end was cut by 0 bases, the J end by 3 bases, with 20 bases between. This CDR3 has 18 amino acids. Germline V gene lookup returns CDR1 LNHNV and CDR2 YYDKDF (reference sequence). As DNA, the CDR3 is TGTGCCACCAGCAGAGATGATATAGGACCCGGCCTGGACTATGGCTACACCTTC. Translating gives CATSRDDIGPGLDYGYTF.

The chain couples TRBV4-1 to TRBJ1-2, with no clear D. Trimming left V 2 bases short and J 4 bases short, with 17 bases between. Looked up from germline, CDR1 is MGHRA and CDR2 is YSYEKL. The CDR3 is 16 residues long. CDR3 residues: CASSQQNPNTFYGYTF. DNA for the CDR3: TGCGCCAGCAGCCAACAGAACCCGAATACTTTCTATGGCTACACCTTC.

The chain carries TRBV5-1 and TRBJ1-6; 10 bases line up with TRBD1. The CDR3 covers 14 residues. Germline V gene data show CDR1 as SGHRS and CDR2 as YFSETQ. With V trimmed by 4 bases and J by 11 bases, 6 bases remained unmatched. CDR3 DNA: TGCGCCAGCAGCGCGGGACAGGGGTGGACACCCCTCCACTTT. It translates to CASSAGQGWTPLHF.

This chain connects TRBV4-2 to TRBJ2-7; maybe TRBD2 (5 bases). V gave up 4 bases and J gave up 1 base, with 11 bases separating them. The V gene's germline CDR1 is LGHNA and CDR2 YNFKEQ. The CDR3 runs to 14 residues. CDR3 in amino acids: CASSLQLVSYEQYF. CDR3 in DNA: TGTGCCAGCAGCCTCCAACTAGTGTCCTACGAGCAGTACTTC.

The rearrangement joins TRBV28 to TRBJ2-7; unclear D gene. This CDR3 region has 13 residues. CDR1 is MDHEN and CDR2 is SYDVKM in the germline V gene. V was trimmed by 3 bases and J by 3 bases, leaving 9 bases between them. The DNA for the CDR3 is TGTGCCAGCAGTTTTTGGGGAAGCTACGAGCAGTACTTC. Residues: CASSFWGSYEQYF.

The gene calls are TRBV18 and TRBJ2-6; no definite D call. Germline V gives CDR1 KGHSH, CDR2 LQKENI. With 3 bases removed from V and 2 bases from J, the gap between germline ends came to 14 bases. The CDR3 is made up of 17 amino acids. The CDR3 coding sequence is TGTGCCAGCTCACCCCCAAGGTTCTCGGCTGGGGCCAACGTCCTGACTTTC. Translation gives CASSPPRFSAGANVLTF.

V and J are TRBV2 and TRBJ1-2; 7 bases are a match to TRBD1. J was trimmed by 8 bases and V by 3 bases; bases with no gene match: 15. Germline V gene sequence: CDR1 SNHLY, CDR2 FYNNEI. The CDR3 is made up of 16 amino acids. In DNA, the CDR3 is TGTGCCAGCAGTGAGACCCTGACAGGGTCTGGCTTGGGCTACACCTTC. Its translation is CASSETLTGSGLGYTF.

The rearrangement links TRBV10-3 to TRBJ1-2, with 8 bases lining up with TRBD1. This CDR3 comprises 14 residues. Per germline, CDR1 ENHRY and CDR2 SYGVKD. V was clipped by 5 bases and J by 6 bases; unmatched bases: 8. The CDR3 DNA reads TGTGCCATCAGTCGACTTACAGGGGGGGATGGCTACACCTTC. Translated: CAISRLTGGDGYTF.

V usage is TRBV25-1 and J usage is TRBJ2-2; D is tentatively TRBD1 or TRBD2 (5 bases each). The V gene lost 2 bases and the J gene lost 5 bases, with 12 bases spanning the gap. Germline lookup yields CDR1 MGHDK and CDR2 SYGVNS. The length of the CDR3 is 15 residues. The CDR3 spells CASSEEGRGTGELFF. The DNA for the CDR3 is TGTGCCAGCAGTGAAGAGGGGCGCGGGACCGGGGAGCTGTTTTTT.

The CDR3 DNA follows: TGTGCCAGCAGTTACACTTCGACATACTACGAGCAGTACTTC. It codes for CASSYTSTYYEQYF. The gene calls are TRBV6-5 and TRBJ2-7; no clear D gene. Trimming pared 2 bases from V and 3 bases from J, leaving 11 bases between. Germline CDR1 reads MNHEY; CDR2 reads SVGAGI. The CDR3 covers 14 residues.

This clone was counted a few times. The chain links TRBV28 to TRBJ1-5; D possibly corresponds to TRBD1 (6 bases). The CDR3 consists of 13 residues. Trimming shortened V by 3 bases and J by 7 bases, and 10 bases separated the two germline ends. Germline lookup yields CDR1 MDHEN and CDR2 SYDVKM. CDR3: CASSFRGLQPQHF. As DNA, the CDR3 is TGTGCCAGCAGTTTTCGGGGGCTGCAGCCCCAGCATTTT. Variable domain in full (rest from reference TRBV28 and TRBJ1-5): DVKVTQSSRYLVKRTGEKVFLECVQDMDHENMFWYRQDPGLGLRLIYFSYDVKMKEKGDIPEGYSVSREKKERFSLILESASTNQTSMYLCASSFRGLQPQHFGDGTRLSIL.